The entry below describes one TCR beta chain. The antigen remains undetermined. This entry belongs to a study of cytomegalovirus exposure and HLA in healthy donors. Study-level points and caveats: TCR beta chains numbering about 160 were designated cytomegalovirus-associated. In vitro, three CMV-associated chains proved specific for CMV antigens.

This CDR3 has 14 amino acids. Germline V gives CDR1 SGHTS, CDR2 YDEGEE. Germline trimming cut 4 bases from V and 5 bases from J; bases unmatched to any gene: 3. The assay was immunoSEQ multiplex PCR, and TCRdb's table has in-frame clones only and misses some. The sample has about 180,000 clones, about 87% seen once. The TCR originated in a young woman in good health and CMV-seronegative. Sequenced material: PBMCs. The chain carries TRBV5-8 and TRBJ1-5, with 10 bases aligning to TRBD1. CDR3 protein: CASSPGTGDQPQHF. CDR3 bases: TGTGCCAGCAGCCCCGGGACAGGGGATCAGCCCCAGCATTTT.